Below are 18 T cell receptor beta chains sequenced from a single sample in a study of blood T cell repertoires in COVID-19. Libraries were prepared by immunoSEQ multiplex PCR; TCRdb keeps only in-frame clonotypes and omits some of them. This sample yields roughly 70,000 clones, of which less than 85% are seen a single time; approximately 24% belongs to the top ten. The specimen sequenced was peripheral blood. These receptors were taken from a man between 60 and 70 years old with acute or convalescent COVID-19.

This chain joins TRBV5-1 and TRBJ2-3; TRBD1 is a possible D gene (6 bases). The CDR3 extends over 14 amino acids. V lost 3 bases, J lost 2 bases, and 10 bases lay in between. The germline gives CDR1 SGHRS, CDR2 YFSETQ. CDR3 in DNA: TGCGCCAGCAGCTCACAGGGATACACAGATACGCAGTATTTT. Translated, it gives CASSSQGYTDTQYF.

This sequence joins TRBV5-1 and TRBJ2-5; tentatively, D is TRBD1 (6 bases). The CDR3 contains 15 residues. Deletions cut 4 bases from V and 5 bases from J, with 18 bases between. Germline-derived CDR1 and CDR2 are SGHRS and YFSETQ. CDR3 protein: CASSPTGTQAETQYF. The CDR3 DNA sequence: TGCGCCAGCAGCCCGACCGGGACACAAGCGGAGACCCAGTACTTC.

This chain uses TRBV6-1 with TRBJ2-3, with 9 bases matching TRBD2. Germline loops: CDR1 MNHNS, CDR2 SASEGT. Trimming took 1 base from V and 6 from J; bases not matched to a gene: 5. This CDR3 is built from 15 residues. CDR3 region: CASSEGTSEPDTQYF. The CDR3 DNA reads as TGTGCCAGCAGTGAAGGGACTAGCGAGCCGGATACGCAGTATTTT.

The CDR3 sequence: CASGLVVAEVYGYTF. CDR3 nucleotides: TGTGCTAGTGGTTTGGTAGTGGCAGAGGTCTATGGCTACACCTTC. The rearrangement uses TRBV12-5 and TRBJ1-2; D remains unclear. Trimming removed 0 bases from V and 4 bases from J, with 12 bases in between. CDR3 length: 15 residues. The germline CDR1 and CDR2 sequences are LGHNT and FRNRAP. The variable domain in full, with the rest retrieved from reference TRBV12-5 and TRBJ1-2, is DARVTQTPRHKVTEMGQEVTMRCQPILGHNTVFWYRQTMMQGLELLAYFRNRAPLDDSGMPKDRFSAEMPDATLATLKIQPSEPRDSAVYFCASGLVVAEVYGYTFGSGTRLTVV.

The chain joins TRBV7-9 to TRBJ2-5, with 11 positions matching TRBD1. J lost 6 bases, V lost 5 bases, and 2 bases had no gene match. Germline-derived CDR1 and CDR2 are SEHNR and FQNEAQ (reference sequence). The CDR3 is 13 amino acids. CDR3 sequence: CASSADRGQTQYF. CDR3 in DNA: TGTGCCAGCAGCGCGGACAGGGGGCAGACCCAGTACTTC.

This chain uses TRBV7-2 with TRBJ2-5; 8 nucleotides align to TRBD1. Germline CDR1 reads SGHTA; CDR2 reads FQGNSA. V shed 4 bases and J 5 bases; nucleotides not matched to a gene: 6. The CDR3 is made up of 14 amino acids. In nucleotides, the CDR3 is TGTGCCAGCAGCTATCGGACAGGGCGGGAGACCCAGTACTTC. Encoded protein: CASSYRTGRETQYF.

The table lists this clone with a count of one. CDR3 in amino acids: CASSEEVAGGGTYNEQFF. CDR3 nucleotide sequence: TGCGCCAGCAGTGAGGAGGTAGCGGGAGGGGGCACCTACAATGAGCAGTTCTTC. This sequence joins TRBV10-1 and TRBJ2-1, with 11 bases lining up with TRBD2. V dropped 2 bases and J dropped 2; count of bases not matched to a gene: 8. Germline loops: CDR1 WNHNN, CDR2 SYGVQD (reference sequence). The CDR3 contains 18 residues.

The J gene is TRBJ1-3, the V gene TRBV28; a possible D gene is TRBD1 (5 bases). Trimming removed 3 bases from V and 4 bases from J, with 13 bases in between. This CDR3 comprises 15 residues. Looked up from germline, CDR1 is MDHEN and CDR2 is SYDVKM. DNA for the CDR3: TGTGCCAGCAGTTTTAGTACCGGGGGAGGAAACACCATATATTTT. Its protein product is CASSFSTGGGNTIYF.

The chain recombines TRBV5-4 with TRBJ1-2, with TRBD1 as a possible D gene (5 bases). V was shortened by 3 bases and J by 8 bases, with 17 bases between the two germline ends. The CDR3 is made up of 14 amino acids. Germline loops: CDR1 SGHNT, CDR2 YYREEE (reference sequence). The CDR3 sequence is CASSWLETVGGYTF. CDR3 nucleotide sequence: TGTGCCAGCAGCTGGTTGGAGACAGTGGGAGGCTACACCTTC.

The genes are TRBV18 and TRBJ2-5; TRBD1 aligns across 8 bases. The CDR3 contains 19 residues. V shed 2 bases and J 2 bases; nucleotides not matched to a gene: 16. CDR1 and CDR2 (germline): KGHSH, LQKENI. DNA for the CDR3: TGTGCCAGCTCACCAAGGGCAGGGGGCTCTATTTCGCGGCAAGAGACCCAGTACTTC. Translation: CASSPRAGGSISRQETQYF.

The chain has TRBV14 and TRBJ1-4; TRBD1 aligns across 7 bases. CDR1 is SGHDN, CDR2 FVKESK, per germline. This CDR3 comprises 16 residues. With 3 bases clipped from V and 4 bases from J, the junction kept 8 bases outside the gene matches. The CDR3 DNA reads as TGTGCCAGCAGCCAGGGAGCCGGGACAGTTAATGAAAAACTGTTTTTT. Translation gives CASSQGAGTVNEKLFF.

This chain joins TRBV5-1 and TRBJ2-3; the match to TRBD2 covers 7 bases. Germline loops: CDR1 SGHRS, CDR2 YFSETQ. Unmatched junction bases numbered 16, after V lost 4 bases and J lost 2 bases. The CDR3 extends over 18 amino acids. The CDR3 region has the DNA TGCGCCAGCAGCCGACTAGCCCAATCCCTTTTAACCACAGATACGCAGTATTTT. Translating gives CASSRLAQSLLTTDTQYF.

The chain links TRBV11-3 to TRBJ2-5; 7 bases fit TRBD1. This CDR3 has 13 amino acids. Germline V gene data show CDR1 as SGHNT and CDR2 as YENEEA. V lost 5 bases, J lost 4 bases, and 4 bases stayed unmatched. The CDR3 DNA sequence: TGTGCCAGCAGCGAGACAGGGAGAGAGACCCAGTACTTC. Its protein product is CASSETGRETQYF.

The chain employs TRBV3-1 (or the pseudogene TRBV3-2) and TRBJ1-3; 9 bases agree with TRBD1. V was clipped by 4 bases and J by 5 bases; unmatched bases: 6. From germline, CDR1 is LGHDT and CDR2 YNNKEL (reference sequence). There are 15 residues in the CDR3. In DNA, the CDR3 is TGTGCCAGCAGCCCCGGGACAGGGCGCCGAAACACCATATATTTT. Translating it yields CASSPGTGRRNTIYF.

The rearrangement joins TRBV28 to TRBJ2-6, with 7 bases that match TRBD1. Germline V gene sequence: CDR1 MDHEN, CDR2 SYDVKM. V lost 5 bases, J lost 4 bases, and 14 bases stayed unmatched. The CDR3 covers 18 residues. CDR3 DNA sequence: TGTGCCAGCAGTCTTCCCCTAGACAGGGCTGACGGGGCCAACGTCCTGACTTTC. Its translation: CASSLPLDRADGANVLTF.

CDR3 protein: CASSSLAGEIEQFF. CDR3 bases: TGCGCCAGCAGCTCACTAGCGGGAGAGATTGAGCAGTTCTTC. V gene TRBV5-1 combines with J gene TRBJ2-1, with TRBD2 matching 11 bases. CDR3 length: 14 amino acids. The germline V gene has CDR1 SGHRS and CDR2 YFSETQ. J was trimmed by 9 bases and V by 3 bases; bases with no gene match: 5.

The chain carries TRBV12-3 or TRBV12-4 and TRBJ2-7; 7 bases line up with TRBD2. The CDR3 is 13 amino acids. The V and J ends lost 6 bases and 3 bases, in that order; junction bases with no gene match: 5. DNA of the CDR3: TGTGCCAGCAGCGCCGGGACTAACTACGAGCAGTACTTC. Protein product: CASSAGTNYEQYF.

The J gene is TRBJ2-6, the V gene TRBV2, with TRBD1 as a possible D gene (6 bases). Between the trimmed V and J ends, which lost 4 bases and 0 bases, there was a span of 16 bases. The CDR3 sequence is 18 residues long. Germline V gene sequence: CDR1 SNHLY, CDR2 FYNNEI. For the CDR3, the DNA is TGTGCCAGCAGTGGGGGACACCAATTTTACTCTGGGGCCAACGTCCTGACTTTC. Translated, it gives CASSGGHQFYSGANVLTF.